The present TCR beta chain was sequenced within a study of cytomegalovirus exposure and HLA in healthy donors. The study's findings and limits: The study labeled fewer than 200 TCR beta chains cytomegalovirus-associated.

The V and J ends lost 6 bases and 8 bases, in that order; junction bases with no gene match: 6. The germline gives CDR1 MDHEN, CDR2 SYDVKM. This CDR3 contains 12 residues. Comments on this clone: Its specificity is not known.

PCR involved 60 Vbeta and 13 Jbeta primers. Some clones are missing from TCRdb's copy, which holds only in-frame ones; the method was immunoSEQ multiplex PCR. The sample lists about 190,000 clones; roughly four fifths were seen once. This chain joins TRBV28 and TRBJ1-2; 7 nucleotides match TRBD1. This TCR came from a woman in her twenties or thirties in good health and CMV-seropositive. Sequencing was done on a sample of PBMCs. The DNA for the CDR3 is TGTGCCAGCAGCCATGACAGGGAGGGCTACACCTTC. Its translation is CASSHDREGYTF.